Listed below are T cell receptor beta chains from one sample, sequenced in a study of cytomegalovirus exposure and HLA in healthy donors. Using immunoSEQ multiplex PCR, the repertoire was profiled, and TCRdb retains in-frame clones only, with some absent. The sample has 75,000 to 90,000 clones, about 78% seen once. The sequenced material came from PBMCs. The receptors originated from a woman aged 35 to 49 in good health and CMV-seropositive. Both conserved end residues are part of each CDR3. Each record gives: clone size, D gene, J gene, V gene, CDR3 DNA, CDR3 protein. The D gene is left open where the match is weak. Not every row has a clone size; where given, it reads once, few, many or a size class.

clone size: NA
D gene: TRBD1
J gene: TRBJ1-1
V gene: TRBV28
CDR3 DNA: TGTGCCAGCAGCCCAAACAGACAGGGGAATGAAGCTTTCTTT
CDR3 protein: CASSPNRQGNEAFF

clone size: few
D gene: NA
J gene: TRBJ2-1
V gene: TRBV2
CDR3 DNA: TGTGCCAGCAGTGAATTGGGGCAGGGGGGATACAATGAGCAGTTCTTC
CDR3 protein: CASSELGQGGYNEQFF

clone size: NA
D gene: TRBD2
J gene: TRBJ2-7
V gene: TRBV28
CDR3 DNA: TGTGCCAGCAGTTTGACAGTAGCGGGGGGGAGGGGCCACGAGCAGTACTTC
CDR3 protein: CASSLTVAGGRGHEQYF

clone size: once
D gene: TRBD1
J gene: TRBJ1-5
V gene: TRBV18
CDR3 DNA: TGTGCCAGCTCATCAACAGGGGGTACCAATCAGCCCCAGCATTTT
CDR3 protein: CASSSTGGTNQPQHF

clone size: NA
D gene: NA
J gene: TRBJ1-5
V gene: TRBV6-1
CDR3 DNA: TGTGCCAGCAGTGACTCGTGCAATCAGCCCCAGCATTTT
CDR3 protein: CASSDSCNQPQHF

clone size: NA
D gene: NA
J gene: TRBJ1-3
V gene: TRBV6-1
CDR3 DNA: TGTGCCAGCAGTTTGACTGAGGACAGAAACACCATATATTTT
CDR3 protein: CASSLTEDRNTIYF

clone size: NA
D gene: NA
J gene: TRBJ1-1
V gene: TRBV2
CDR3 DNA: TGTGCCAGCAGCCCGCAACAACCTTCAACAGGGAACACTGAAGCTTTCTTT
CDR3 protein: CASSPQQPSTGNTEAFF

clone size: few
D gene: TRBD1
J gene: TRBJ2-7
V gene: TRBV7-9
CDR3 DNA: TGTGCCAGCAGTTCGGGTGGACAGGTCTCCTACGAGCAGTACTTC
CDR3 protein: CASSSGGQVSYEQYF

clone size: NA
D gene: TRBD1
J gene: TRBJ1-2
V gene: TRBV28
CDR3 DNA: TGTGCCAGCAGATTCGGGGGACAGACGTTCTATGGCTACACCTTC
CDR3 protein: CASRFGGQTFYGYTF

clone size: few
D gene: NA
J gene: TRBJ1-5
V gene: TRBV6-1
CDR3 DNA: TGTGCCAGCAATCCCACAGGGTTCAATCAGCCCCAGCATTTT
CDR3 protein: CASNPTGFNQPQHF

clone size: few
D gene: TRBD1
J gene: TRBJ2-3
V gene: TRBV19
CDR3 DNA: TGTGCCAGTAGTATCGGACAGGGGGCATCAGATACGCAGTATTTT
CDR3 protein: CASSIGQGASDTQYF

clone size: NA
D gene: NA
J gene: TRBJ1-5
V gene: TRBV4-1
CDR3 DNA: TGCGCCAGCAGCCAAGATTCGGGGATTAGCAATCAGCCCCAGCATTTT
CDR3 protein: CASSQDSGISNQPQHF

clone size: NA
D gene: TRBD1
J gene: TRBJ2-7
V gene: TRBV25-1
CDR3 DNA: TGTGCCAGCAGTGAAGCCCGGACAGGGGGATCCTACGAGCAGTACTTC
CDR3 protein: CASSEARTGGSYEQYF

clone size: NA
D gene: TRBD1
J gene: TRBJ1-1
V gene: TRBV7-2
CDR3 DNA: TGTGCCAGCAGCTTAGGGGACAGGGAGACAGCTTTCTTT
CDR3 protein: CASSLGDRETAFF

clone size: NA
D gene: TRBD1
J gene: TRBJ1-1
V gene: TRBV5-6
CDR3 DNA: TGTGCCAGCAGCTCCGGGACAGGGGGCTCCGCTTTCTTT
CDR3 protein: CASSSGTGGSAFF

clone size: few
D gene: TRBD1
J gene: TRBJ2-3
V gene: TRBV7-2
CDR3 DNA: TGTGCCAGCAGCTTAGGCCAGGGGGCGCTTAGGGGTGCAGATACGCAGTATTTT
CDR3 protein: CASSLGQGALRGADTQYF